Below, 8 T cell receptor beta chains from the same sample are listed, as sequenced in a study of blood T cell repertoires in COVID-19. TCRdb's table, derived via immunoSEQ multiplex PCR, lists solely in-frame clones and lacks some. The sample comprises 350,000 to 400,000 clones, approximately 84% of which are singletons, and 2.5% to 3.5% rests with the top ten. Sequences were obtained from PBMCs or T cells enriched from blood (not recorded which). The receptors come from a woman aged 25 to 39 who had recovered from COVID-19.

This sequence joins TRBV27 and TRBJ2-2, with 12 bases fitting TRBD2. Trimming took 4 bases from V and 6 from J; bases not matched to a gene: 9. This CDR3 spans 17 amino acids. Per the germline V gene, CDR1 is MNHEY and CDR2 is SMNVEV (reference sequence). CDR3 amino acids: CASSSRTSGMMAGELFF. In DNA, the CDR3 is TGTGCCAGCAGTTCCAGGACTAGCGGGATGATGGCCGGGGAGCTGTTTTTT.

The sample holds one count of this clone. The chain recombines TRBV4-1 with TRBJ2-1; 7 positions agree with TRBD2. Trimming at V came to 5 bases and at J to 6 bases, leaving 7 bases not matched to a gene. The CDR3 totals 14 residues. Germline V gene lookup returns CDR1 MGHRA and CDR2 YSYEKL. The CDR3 spells CASSREGRVNEQFF. The CDR3, as DNA: TGCGCCAGCAGCAGGGAAGGGAGGGTCAATGAGCAGTTCTTC.

V is TRBV5-5 and J is TRBJ1-1; D call uncertain. Germline CDR1 reads SGHKS; CDR2 reads YYEKEE (reference sequence). Trimming stripped 6 bases from V and 0 bases from J, with 15 bases between. The CDR3 consists of 15 residues. The CDR3 is CASTMEGPLNTEAFF. DNA for the CDR3: TGTGCCAGCACCATGGAGGGCCCCCTGAACACTGAAGCTTTCTTT.

The V gene is TRBV19, the J gene TRBJ2-3; unclear D gene. Trimming left V 6 bases short and J 0 bases short, with 10 bases between. The germline V gene has CDR1 LNHDA and CDR2 SQIVND (reference sequence). This CDR3 has 14 residues. CDR3 sequence reads: CASRPRLSTDTQYF. In DNA, the CDR3 is TGTGCCAGTAGGCCCAGACTTAGCACAGATACGCAGTATTTT.

V is TRBV19 and J is TRBJ1-3; unclear D gene. Germline V gives CDR1 LNHDA, CDR2 SQIVND (reference sequence). The ends were cut back, 5 bases at V and 0 bases at J, with 5 bases in the middle. The length of the CDR3 is 13 residues. The CDR3 here is CASSLISGNTIYF. In nucleotides, the CDR3 is TGTGCCAGTAGTCTAATCTCTGGAAACACCATATATTTT.

This rearrangement joins TRBV19 to TRBJ1-4, with D unresolved. Deletions cut 7 bases from V and 5 bases from J, with 11 bases between. This CDR3 comprises 13 residues. Germline values: CDR1 LNHDA, CDR2 SQIVND (reference sequence). The CDR3 DNA reads as TGTGCCAGTACCCTAAGACTAAATGAAAAACTGTTTTTT. As protein: CASTLRLNEKLFF. The full variable domain, its missing parts supplied by reference TRBV19 and TRBJ1-4, is DGGITQSPKYLFRKEGQNVTLSCEQNLNHDAMYWYRQDPGQGLRLIYYSQIVNDFQKGDIAEGYSVSREKKESFPLTVTSAQKNPTAFYLCASTLRLNEKLFFGSGTQLSVL.

The genes are TRBV7-8 and TRBJ1-2; 7 bases are a match to TRBD1. In germline, CDR1 is SGHVS, CDR2 FQNEAQ. The CDR3 sequence is 14 residues long. The ends lost 4 bases at V and 8 bases at J; junction bases unmatched: 10. CDR3 in amino acids: CASSSRLGGEGYTF. The CDR3 nucleotides are TGTGCCAGCAGCTCTAGACTAGGGGGCGAAGGCTACACCTTC. The full variable domain, with the rest looked up from reference TRBV7-8 and TRBJ1-2, is GAGVSQSPRYKVAKRGQDVALRCDPISGHVSLFWYQQALGQGPEFLTYFQNEAQLDKSGLPSDRFFAERPEGSVSTLKIQRTQQEDSAVYLCASSSRLGGEGYTFGSGTRLTVV.

This chain uses TRBV28 with TRBJ2-5; D remains unclear. The length of the CDR3 is 15 residues. The germline V and J ends were trimmed by 5 bases and 2 bases, with 15 bases remaining between them. The germline CDR1 and CDR2 sequences are MDHEN and SYDVKM. Here the CDR3 DNA reads TGTGCCAGCAGTCTCCTCACTACTGGGCAAGAGACCCAGTACTTC. Its translation: CASSLLTTGQETQYF.